The present T cell receptor beta chain was sequenced within a study of shared clonotypes between healthy human individuals. Study-level points and caveats: Among non-shared clonotypes, generation probabilities were lower than among those shared by all four donors. Naive CD4 clonotypes were shared across several donors at roughly 5%. The study's rarefaction showed incomplete sorted-subset sequencing despite large depth.

Sequencing was performed with immunoSEQ multiplex PCR; in TCRdb, only in-frame clones are kept and a portion is missing. There are about 1.5 million clones in the sample; roughly 96% occur only once, and more than 0.9% lies in the top ten. In regard to this clone: The target antigen is unknown. The junction and the germline gene differ at one end; a read error may be behind it.

Germline values: CDR1 SNHLY, CDR2 FYNNEI. CDR3 length: 12 residues. The chain uses TRBV2 and TRBJ1-4; 10 bases fit TRBD1. The sequenced material came from naive CD4+ T cells sorted from blood. Subset described: CD45RA+ positively selected. The receptor's source is a man aged 30-40 years in good health. CDR3 protein: CASSAYGTGDTF. CDR3 nucleotides: TGTGCCAGCAGTGCCTACGGGACAGGGGATACTTTT.